The rows below give T cell receptor beta chains drawn from one sample of a study of radiotherapy plus CTLA-4 blockade in lung cancer. Clones were read by immunoSEQ multiplex PCR, and TCRdb kept only the in-frame ones, dropping some. This table has 85,000 to 90,000 clones, around 90% appearing once. Sequencing was performed on peripheral blood, taken from a patient treated with radiotherapy plus ipilimumab. Every receptor here comes from a human donor with non-small cell lung cancer that progressed on radiotherapy plus ipilimumab. Each CDR3 is given with its conserved first and last residue. D genes are given only for firm matches. A clone size is listed for some rows: how often the clone was seen (once, few, many), or a class if it is expanded.

NA,NA,TRBJ2-7,TRBV18,CASSPPARGEQYF,TGTGCCAGCTCACCTCCCGCACGCGGCGAGCAGTACTTC
NA,NA,TRBJ1-2,TRBV6-1,CASWGKGGGYTF,TGTGCCAGCTGGGGGAAGGGAGGAGGCTACACCTTC
NA,TRBD1,TRBJ1-2,TRBV6-1,CASTDRQGVGYTF,TGTGCCAGCACCGATAGACAGGGGGTCGGCTACACCTTC
NA,NA,TRBJ1-2,TRBV6-5,CASSSLGGYTF,TGTGCCAGCAGCTCCTTGGGCGGCTACACCTTC
once,NA,TRBJ2-2,TRBV7-8,CASSLVLQISNTGELFF,TGTGCCAGCAGCTTAGTCTTGCAAATATCGAACACCGGGGAGCTGTTTTTT
NA,NA,TRBJ1-1,TRBV28,CASSTQIKAFF,TGTGCCAGCAGTACCCAGATAAAGGCTTTCTTT
NA,NA,TRBJ2-7,TRBV7-6,CASSLDGTTTYEQYF,TGTGCCAGCAGCTTAGATGGGACAACCACCTACGAGCAGTACTTC
NA,NA,TRBJ2-1,TRBV9,CASSVASYNEQFF,TGTGCCAGCAGCGTAGCCTCCTACAATGAGCAGTTCTTC
NA,NA,TRBJ2-1,TRBV7-2,CASSLNPSFAENNEQFF,TGTGCCAGCAGCTTAAATCCTTCATTTGCAGAGAACAATGAGCAGTTCTTC
NA,TRBD1,TRBJ2-7,TRBV7-2,CASSPDRAMAYEQYF,TGTGCCAGCAGCCCGGACAGGGCGATGGCCTACGAGCAGTACTTC
NA,NA,TRBJ2-7,TRBV18,CASSPPGQPYEQYF,TGTGCCAGCTCACCACCCGGACAGCCCTACGAGCAGTACTTC
NA,NA,TRBJ1-5,TRBV7-2,CASSLNLGYQPQHF,TGTGCCAGCAGCTTAAATCTGGGTTATCAGCCCCAGCATTTT
NA,TRBD1,TRBJ1-5,TRBV19,CASQGGNQPQHF,TGTGCCAGCCAGGGGGGGAATCAGCCCCAGCATTTT
NA,NA,TRBJ2-7,TRBV5-1,CASSSNRGRDEQYF,TGCGCCAGCAGCTCGAACAGGGGGAGGGACGAGCAGTACTTC
NA,NA,TRBJ2-1,TRBV4-1,CASSQETRSSYNEQFF,TGCGCCAGCAGCCAGGAGACTCGGAGCTCCTACAATGAGCAGTTCTTC
NA,NA,TRBJ2-1,TRBV6-5,CASSYDTNLYNEQFF,TGTGCCAGCAGCTATGACACGAACCTATACAATGAGCAGTTCTTC
NA,NA,TRBJ2-5,TRBV7-9,CASSVQGGYSETQYF,TGTGCCAGCAGCGTACAAGGGGGGTACTCAGAGACCCAGTACTTC
NA,TRBD2,TRBJ2-2,TRBV4-2,CASSQRAERGTGELFF,TGTGCCAGCAGCCAGAGGGCGGAGCGGGGGACCGGGGAGCTGTTTTTT
NA,NA,TRBJ2-1,TRBV18,CASLPGVDNEQFF,TGTGCCAGCCTCCCAGGGGTGGACAATGAGCAGTTCTTC
NA,NA,TRBJ2-5,TRBV5-1,CASSLGLEVETQYF,TGCGCCAGCAGCTTGGGACTAGAGGTGGAGACCCAGTACTTC
NA,TRBD1,TRBJ1-4,TRBV25-1,CASLGTGPTNEKLFF,TGTGCCAGTTTGGGGACAGGGCCAACTAATGAAAAACTGTTTTTT
NA,NA,TRBJ1-3,TRBV19,CASDRRGTGNTIYF,TGTGCCAGTGACAGAAGGGGAACGGGAAACACCATATATTTT
NA,TRBD2,TRBJ2-3,TRBV7-2,CASSLNVAGGLDTQYF,TGTGCCAGCAGCTTAAATGTAGCGGGGGGTCTAGATACGCAGTATTTT
NA,NA,TRBJ2-1,TRBV20-1,CSARADEQFF,TGCAGTGCTAGAGCGGATGAGCAGTTCTTC
NA,NA,TRBJ2-1,TRBV9,CASSSVGGYNEQFF,TGTGCCAGCAGCTCGGTAGGGGGGTACAATGAGCAGTTCTTC
NA,TRBD1,TRBJ1-1,TRBV27,CASSLLYHPGGGEMNTEAFF,TGTGCCAGCAGTTTATTATACCACCCAGGGGGAGGGGAAATGAACACTGAAGCTTTCTTT
NA,TRBD2,TRBJ2-3,TRBV5-1,CASSLLAGSTDTQYF,TGCGCCAGCAGCCTACTAGCGGGGAGCACAGATACGCAGTATTTT
NA,NA,TRBJ2-1,TRBV30,CAGRGGSTYNEQFF,TGTGCCGGAAGAGGAGGGTCCACCTACAATGAGCAGTTCTTC
NA,NA,TRBJ1-1,TRBV5-1,CASSPMDSFRGTEAFF,TGCGCCAGCAGCCCCATGGACAGTTTTAGAGGGACTGAAGCTTTCTTT
NA,TRBD2,TRBJ2-4,TRBV30,CAWSNSGGAKNIQYF,TGTGCCTGGAGTAACAGCGGGGGAGCCAAAAACATTCAGTACTTC
NA,NA,TRBJ1-1,TRBV6-5,CASSSVTDEAFF,TGTGCCAGCAGTTCAGTGACAGATGAAGCTTTCTTT